This T cell receptor (beta chain) was captured by sequencing in a study of Tregs in tolerant kidney transplant recipients. The CDR3 is 11 amino acids. The V gene's germline CDR1 is ENHRY and CDR2 SYGVKD. TCRdb keeps only in-frame clones here, not all; method: immunoSEQ multiplex PCR. The repertoire holds some 240,000 clones, with roughly 84% as singletons. The chain links TRBV10-3 to TRBJ2-7, with 8 bases aligning to TRBD1. The sequenced material came from CD4+ T cells from blood. The sequence came from a human donor in good health. As DNA, the CDR3 is TGTGCGGCCCAGGGGGCAGGGGAGCAGTACTTC. Its translation is CAAQGAGEQYF.